This T cell receptor beta chain was sequenced during a study of long-term antiretroviral therapy in people with HIV. This CDR3 has 13 amino acids. The germline CDR1 and CDR2 sequences are MGHDK and SYGVNS. V gave up 6 bases and J gave up 4 bases; unmatched junction bases: 4. Assay version v3.0 of immunoSEQ was used, and it was run at survey level. Produced via immunoSEQ multiplex PCR; TCRdb's table is partial and in-frame only. The table has about 22,000 clones, 70% to 90% seen once. This clone was observed a handful of times. Here the sequenced sample was unsorted PBMCs, taken 2.3 years after starting antiretroviral therapy. The chain recombines TRBV25-1 with TRBJ2-7; 9 nucleotides agree with TRBD2. The receptor's source is a man in his fifties or sixties with HIV. The CDR3 region is CASRTSGGYEQYF. In nucleotides, the CDR3 is TGTGCCAGCAGGACTAGCGGTGGGTACGAGCAGTACTTC.